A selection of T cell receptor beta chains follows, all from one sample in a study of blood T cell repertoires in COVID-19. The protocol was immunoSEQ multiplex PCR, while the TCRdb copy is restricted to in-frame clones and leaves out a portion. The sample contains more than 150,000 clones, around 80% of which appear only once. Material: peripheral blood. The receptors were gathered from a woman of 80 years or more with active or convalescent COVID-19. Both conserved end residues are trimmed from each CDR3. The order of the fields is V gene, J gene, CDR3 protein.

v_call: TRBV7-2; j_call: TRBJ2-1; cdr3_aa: ASSLSGGYYNEQF
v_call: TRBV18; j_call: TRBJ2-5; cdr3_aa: ASSSYQETQY
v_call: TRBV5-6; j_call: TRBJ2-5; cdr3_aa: ASSLAYRGREGETQY
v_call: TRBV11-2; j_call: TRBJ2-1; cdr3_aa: ASSSNPPRRLNEQF
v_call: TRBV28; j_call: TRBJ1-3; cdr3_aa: ASSDGTAGNTIY
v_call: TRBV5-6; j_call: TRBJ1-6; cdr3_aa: ASSLAQSKGRGDSPLH
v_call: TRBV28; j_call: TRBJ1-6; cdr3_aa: ASSFLLTDHNSPLH
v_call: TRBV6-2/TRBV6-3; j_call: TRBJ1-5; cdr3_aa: ASSYAGGNQPQH
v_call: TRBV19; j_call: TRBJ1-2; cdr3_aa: ASSIVDRSYGYT
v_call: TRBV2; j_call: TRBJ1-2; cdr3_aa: ASNAISYGYT
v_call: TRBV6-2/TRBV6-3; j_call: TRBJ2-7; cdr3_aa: ASSYPSGGTVKSYEQY
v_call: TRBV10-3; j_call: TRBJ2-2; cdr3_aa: AISELGQGSTGELF
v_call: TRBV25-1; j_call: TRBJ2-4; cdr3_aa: ASSESRPGVAKNIQY
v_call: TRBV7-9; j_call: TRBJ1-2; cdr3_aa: ASSLDGQGKRYT
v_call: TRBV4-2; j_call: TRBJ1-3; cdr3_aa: ASSLSPDSGNTIY
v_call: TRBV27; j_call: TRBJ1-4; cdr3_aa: ASSETGGLANEKLF
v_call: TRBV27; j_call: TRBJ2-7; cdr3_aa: ASSLHRGAYEQY
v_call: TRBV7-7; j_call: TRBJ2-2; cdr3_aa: ASSRTTTTGNTGELF
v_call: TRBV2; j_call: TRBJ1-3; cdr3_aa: ASSEAGQGTGNTIY
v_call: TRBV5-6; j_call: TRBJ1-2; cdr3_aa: ASSLLEGARKGYT
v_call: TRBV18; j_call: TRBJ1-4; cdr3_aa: ASSPRYMADRKLF
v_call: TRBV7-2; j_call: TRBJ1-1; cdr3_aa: ASKTRDTEAF
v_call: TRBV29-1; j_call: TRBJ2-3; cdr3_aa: SAVGSTDTQY
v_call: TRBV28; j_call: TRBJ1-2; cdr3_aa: ASSRYRGWGYT
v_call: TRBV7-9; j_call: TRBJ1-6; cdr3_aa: ASSNGQGPSPLH
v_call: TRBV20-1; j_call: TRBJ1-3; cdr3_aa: SARHGNTIY
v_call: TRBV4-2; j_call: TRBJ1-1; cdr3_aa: ASSPGGGNTEAF
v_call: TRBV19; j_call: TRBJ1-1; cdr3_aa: ASRTREQGFNTEAF
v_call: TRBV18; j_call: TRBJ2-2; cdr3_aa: ASSPGTGFSGELF
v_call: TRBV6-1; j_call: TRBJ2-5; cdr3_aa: ASSETSGGFQETQY
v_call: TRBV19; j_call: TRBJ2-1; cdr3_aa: ASSIGASGNEQF
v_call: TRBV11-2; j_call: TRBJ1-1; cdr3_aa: ASSLDRVRGHGEAF
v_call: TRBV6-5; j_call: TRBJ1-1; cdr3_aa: ASSPGGGNTEAF
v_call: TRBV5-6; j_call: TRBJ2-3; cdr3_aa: ASSSAGLATTDTQY
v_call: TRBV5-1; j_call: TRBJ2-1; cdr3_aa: ASSLMGTSGGMDEQF
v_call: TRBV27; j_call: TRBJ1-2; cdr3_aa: ASSFSGTGGLGYT
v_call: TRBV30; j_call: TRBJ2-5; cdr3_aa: ASGGETQY
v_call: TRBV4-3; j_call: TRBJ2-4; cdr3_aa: ASSQEWQGGQNIQY
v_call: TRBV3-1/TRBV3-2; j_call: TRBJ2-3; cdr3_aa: ASSPGDPDTQY
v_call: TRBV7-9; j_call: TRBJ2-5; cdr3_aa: ASSLGERGPLGAQY
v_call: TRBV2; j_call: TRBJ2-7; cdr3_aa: ASSVGGARNEQY
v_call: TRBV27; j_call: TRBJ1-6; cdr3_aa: ASSGQGPYNSPLH
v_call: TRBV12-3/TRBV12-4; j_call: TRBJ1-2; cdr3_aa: ASSLRGLYGYT
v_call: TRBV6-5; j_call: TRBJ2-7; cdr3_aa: ASSYERGGYEQY
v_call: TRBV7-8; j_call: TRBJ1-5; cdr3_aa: ASSPIQGYQPQH
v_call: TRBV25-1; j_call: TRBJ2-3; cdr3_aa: ASSEYRAGGDTQY
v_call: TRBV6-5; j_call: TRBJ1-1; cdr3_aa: ASNDRTGGMAF
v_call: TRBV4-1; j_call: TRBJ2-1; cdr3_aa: ASSQEQGSGQF
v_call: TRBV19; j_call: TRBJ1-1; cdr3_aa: ASSIRPDTEAF
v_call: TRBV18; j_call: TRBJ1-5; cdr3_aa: ASSPTDISNQPQH
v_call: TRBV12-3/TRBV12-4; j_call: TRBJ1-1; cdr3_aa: ASSPLVTEAF
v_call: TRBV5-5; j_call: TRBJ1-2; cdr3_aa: ASTEQGNYGYT
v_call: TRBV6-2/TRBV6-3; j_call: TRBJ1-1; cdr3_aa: ASSPNRLNTEAF
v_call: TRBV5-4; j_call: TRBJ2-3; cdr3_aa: ASSSRGSSSTDTQY